This T cell receptor (beta chain) stems from a study of blood T cell repertoires in COVID-19. V was shortened by 0 bases and J by 11 bases, with 7 bases between the two germline ends. The CDR3 spans 11 residues. Germline CDR1 LGHNA, CDR2 YNFKEQ. Clones were sequenced by immunoSEQ multiplex PCR, and TCRdb holds only the in-frame ones, with some missing. This sample yields around 270,000 clones, of which 75% to 90% are seen a single time; just under 2% belongs to the top ten. The genes are TRBV4-2 and TRBJ1-1, with D hard to call. This clonotype was obtained from a young man with active or convalescent COVID-19. The sequencing input was peripheral blood. DNA of the CDR3: TGTGCCAGCAGCCAAGATCTACGGGCTTTCTTT. This codes for CASSQDLRAFF.